This T cell receptor (beta chain) derives from a study of control samples from healthy donors and cancer patients. Only in-frame clones appear in the TCRdb table, and some are missing; sequencing was by immunoSEQ multiplex PCR. In all, the sample yields about 190,000 clones. This CDR3 has 14 residues. V lost 10 bases to trimming and J lost 2 bases, with 18 bases between them. Germline assignment: CDR1 LNHDA and CDR2 SQIVND (reference sequence). Sequencing was carried out using blood. The V call is TRBV19, the J call TRBJ2-7; TRBD1 might be the D (6 bases). The TCR was taken from a woman in her twenties or thirties in good health. This CDR3 reads CATQGVQGPYEQYF. CDR3 DNA sequence: TGTGCCACTCAAGGAGTACAGGGCCCCTACGAGCAGTACTTC.